This entry is about one TCR beta chain. Antigen unknown. Single viable CD3+CD4+CD8-CD45RO+ cells were sorted as the memory CD4+ T cells. CMV serostatus came from serum IgG against pp150, pp28, p38, p52. This sample was taken from a study of memory CD4+ T cells and cytomegalovirus serostatus. Study summary: Healthy Belgian adult donors included nine or ten CMV-positive and some 25 CMV-negative people.

TCRdb's copy holds only in-frame clones and misses some; the assay was immunoSEQ multiplex PCR. The sample contains 40,000 to 50,000 clones, about 70% of which appear only once. The study's findings and limits: The CMV-associated TCR signature appears largely within the CD4+ memory repertoire. Median bootstrapped AUC for CMV status was about 0.96 originally, 0.75 to 0.91 US-trained.

CDR1 and CDR2 (germline): SGHRS, YFSETQ. This CDR3 has 15 residues. V lost 2 bases, J lost 9 bases, and 18 bases lay in between. Sequences were obtained from memory CD4+ T cells from blood. The TCR originated in an adult in good health and CMV-seropositive. This chain connects TRBV5-1 to TRBJ2-1; a possible D gene is TRBD2 (6 bases). The CDR3 loop reads CASSFTGTASVEQFF. CDR3 DNA sequence: TGCGCCAGCAGCTTTACCGGGACTGCTTCGGTTGAGCAGTTCTTC.